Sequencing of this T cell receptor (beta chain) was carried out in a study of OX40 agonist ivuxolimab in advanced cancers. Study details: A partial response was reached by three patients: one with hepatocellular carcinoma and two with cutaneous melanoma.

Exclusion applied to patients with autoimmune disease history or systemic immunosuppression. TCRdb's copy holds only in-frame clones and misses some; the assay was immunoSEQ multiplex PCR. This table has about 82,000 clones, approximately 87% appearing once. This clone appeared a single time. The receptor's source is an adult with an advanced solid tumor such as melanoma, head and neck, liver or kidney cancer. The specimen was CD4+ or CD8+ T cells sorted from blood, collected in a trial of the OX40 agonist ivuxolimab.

Here the CDR3 reads CASSQGGMGQPQHF. CDR3 nucleotide sequence: TGTGCCAGCAGCCAGGGGGGTATGGGGCAGCCCCAGCATTTT. V usage is TRBV7-9 and J usage is TRBJ1-5; 7 bases are shared with TRBD1. The germline CDR1 and CDR2 sequences are SEHNR and FQNEAQ (reference sequence). This CDR3 has 14 residues. J lost 7 bases, V lost 5 bases, and 8 bases had no gene match.